The 27 T cell receptor beta chains in this list originate from one sample, sequenced in a study of T cell changes during pregnancy in multiple sclerosis. Measured with immunoSEQ multiplex PCR; TCRdb has only the in-frame clones, and not every one. Of about 60,000 clones in the sample, approximately 91% were seen once. The starting material was peripheral blood, obtained in the second trimester of pregnancy. These receptors were taken from a female donor with multiple sclerosis, enrolled in a pregnancy study.

This clone was found a few times. This chain connects TRBV10-3 to TRBJ1-1, with D possibly matching TRBD1 (6 bases). The ends were cut back, 6 bases at V and 6 bases at J, with 11 bases in the middle. Germline V gene sequence: CDR1 ENHRY, CDR2 SYGVKD. This CDR3 spans 12 amino acids. The CDR3 DNA sequence: TGTGCCATCAGCACAGGGAGCTCTGAAGCTTTCTTT. Amino acids: CAISTGSSEAFF.

The chain links TRBV2 to TRBJ1-2, with 8 nucleotides matching TRBD1. CDR3 length: 10 residues. After removal of 8 bases from V and 8 bases from J, the junction contained 1 base not matched to a gene. Germline V gene sequence: CDR1 SNHLY, CDR2 FYNNEI. The CDR3 loop is CASDRGGYTF. The DNA of the CDR3 is TGTGCCAGCGACAGGGGAGGCTACACCTTC.

The genes are TRBV4-1 and TRBJ2-5; TRBD2 matches at 11 bases. The CDR3 is 14 amino acids. The ends lost 4 bases at V and 2 bases at J; junction bases unmatched: 0. Germline assignment: CDR1 MGHRA and CDR2 YSYEKL. The CDR3 DNA reads as TGCGCCAGCAGCCCTAGCGGGGGGCAAGAGACCCAGTACTTC. The encoded protein is CASSPSGGQETQYF.

This rearrangement joins TRBV6-6 to TRBJ1-1, with D possibly TRBD1 on 6 matching bases. V was cut by 5 bases and J by 4 bases, with 20 bases left in between. The CDR3 has 16 amino acids. Germline CDR1 is MNHNY and CDR2 is SVGAGI (reference sequence). The CDR3 region is CASSGSRQAKGTEAFF. The CDR3 DNA is TGTGCCAGCAGTGGATCCCGACAGGCAAAGGGCACTGAAGCTTTCTTT.

This clone was picked up a small number of times. The J gene is TRBJ1-6, the V gene TRBV7-9, with 7 bases lining up with TRBD1. Per germline, CDR1 SEHNR and CDR2 FQNEAQ (reference sequence). CDR3 length equals 16 residues. The ends lost 5 bases at V and 9 bases at J; junction bases unmatched: 13. The CDR3: CASSQPTSYRGSPLHF. CDR3 in DNA: TGTGCCAGCAGCCAGCCGACGAGTTACAGGGGTTCACCCCTCCACTTT. The entire variable domain, with the rest obtained from reference TRBV7-9 and TRBJ1-6, is as follows: DTGVSQNPRHKITKRGQNVTFRCDPISEHNRLYWYRQTLGQGPEFLTYFQNEAQLEKSRLLSDRFSAERPKGSFSTLEIQRTEQGDSAMYLCASSQPTSYRGSPLHFGNGTRLTVT.

This clone was picked up a small number of times. The V gene is TRBV7-6, the J gene TRBJ1-1; 9 positions agree with TRBD1. Germline-derived CDR1 and CDR2 are SGHVS and FNYEAQ. V gave up 5 bases and J gave up 4 bases; unmatched junction bases: 8. The CDR3 loop spans 15 amino acids. The CDR3 is CASSITGTGLTEAFF. The CDR3 region has the DNA TGTGCCAGCAGCATTACCGGGACAGGGCTCACTGAAGCTTTCTTT.

This sequence joins TRBV4-1 and TRBJ2-2, with 9 bases that match TRBD1. The CDR3 is made up of 17 amino acids. CDR1 is MGHRA and CDR2 is YSYEKL in the germline V gene. Germline trimming cut 0 bases from V and 5 bases from J; bases unmatched to any gene: 7. The CDR3 sequence: CASSQDPHRGLTGELFF. The CDR3 DNA reads TGCGCCAGCAGCCAAGATCCCCACAGGGGGCTTACCGGGGAGCTGTTTTTT.

V is TRBV11-2 and J is TRBJ1-2; D remains unclear. V was cut by 1 base and J by 8 bases, with 17 bases left in between. Germline-derived CDR1 and CDR2 are SGHAT and FQNNGV. The CDR3 runs to 15 residues. As DNA, the CDR3 is TGTGCCAGCAGCTTAGGTCGAGGGATCAGCCGGGGCTACACCTTC. Protein sequence: CASSLGRGISRGYTF. Filled out from reference TRBV11-2 and TRBJ1-2, the complete variable domain reads EAGVAQSPRYKIIEKRQSVAFWCNPISGHATLYWYQQILGQGPKLLIQFQNNGVVDDSQLPKDRFSAERLKGVDSTLKIQPAKLEDSAVYLCASSLGRGISRGYTFGSGTRLTVV.

V gene TRBV2 combines with J gene TRBJ1-4; 9 nucleotides align to TRBD1. With V trimmed by 6 bases and J by 15 bases, 17 bases remained unmatched. This CDR3 is built from 15 residues. Germline CDR1 is SNHLY and CDR2 is FYNNEI. This CDR3 is CASRTGGQPSGKMFF. CDR3 sequence (DNA): TGTGCCAGCAGGACAGGGGGACAGCCAAGTGGAAAGATGTTTTTT.

The chain links TRBV27 to TRBJ1-2, with a possible D match to TRBD1 (5 bases). Looked up from germline, CDR1 is MNHEY and CDR2 is SMNVEV (reference sequence). V was pared by 4 bases and J by 4 bases, with 16 bases between. The CDR3 is 15 amino acids. The CDR3 spells CASSSPGEGSYGYTF. In DNA, the CDR3 is TGTGCCAGCAGTTCCCCGGGGGAGGGTAGCTATGGCTACACCTTC.

The chain is built from TRBV2 and TRBJ2-7; 7 nucleotides match TRBD1. Germline-derived CDR1 and CDR2 are SNHLY and FYNNEI. This CDR3 has 14 amino acids. Trimming took 4 bases from V and 3 from J; bases not matched to a gene: 6. CDR3 region: CASSGQGVGYEQYF. The CDR3 DNA is TGTGCCAGCAGTGGCCAGGGGGTTGGCTACGAGCAGTACTTC. Looking up the rest from reference TRBV2 and TRBJ2-7 gives the full variable domain: EPEVTQTPSHQVTQMGQEVILRCVPISNHLYFYWYRQILGQKVEFLVSFYNNEISEKSEIFDDQFSVERPDGSNFTLKIRSTKLEDSAMYFCASSGQGVGYEQYFGPGTRLTVT.

The chain combines TRBV5-6 with TRBJ1-6; 8 nucleotides align to TRBD1. The CDR3 runs to 14 residues. The ends lost 3 bases at V and 9 bases at J; junction bases unmatched: 5. Germline CDR1 and CDR2: SGHDT and YYEEEE. The CDR3 reads CASSSPGQASPLHF. CDR3 coding DNA: TGTGCCAGCAGCTCCCCGGGACAGGCTTCACCCCTCCACTTT.

This chain uses TRBV7-2 with TRBJ1-4, with TRBD1 matching over 7 bases. The junction had 10 bases not matched to a gene; V was cut back by 5 bases and J by 4 bases. CDR3 length: 16 amino acids. Germline CDR1 SGHTA, CDR2 FQGNSA. This CDR3 is CASSNFPGQHNEKLFF. The CDR3 bases are TGTGCCAGCAGCAACTTTCCGGGACAGCATAATGAAAAACTGTTTTTT.

As DNA, the CDR3 is TGTGCCAGCAGCCCTTGGACCGGGGTGAGTGGCACTGAAGCTTTCTTT. Protein sequence: CASSPWTGVSGTEAFF. The rearrangement joins TRBV11-2 to TRBJ1-1; D is undetermined. The germline V and J ends were trimmed by 5 bases and 4 bases, with 20 bases remaining between them. The V gene's germline CDR1 is SGHAT and CDR2 FQNNGV. CDR3 length: 16 residues.

V is TRBV19 and J is TRBJ1-4, with D perhaps TRBD1 (6 bases). Trimming took 6 bases from V and 5 from J, leaving 10 bases between them. Germline V gives CDR1 LNHDA, CDR2 SQIVND (reference sequence). CDR3 size: 13 residues. CDR3 nucleotide sequence: TGTGCCAGTAGACGACAGGAGAATGAAAAACTGTTTTTT. Its translation: CASRRQENEKLFF.

The chain uses TRBV7-2 and TRBJ1-2, with TRBD1 matching 7 bases. From germline, CDR1 is SGHTA and CDR2 FQGNSA. The junction had 7 bases not matched to a gene; V was cut back by 3 bases and J by 9 bases. The CDR3 length is 13 residues. The DNA for the CDR3 is TGTGCCAGCAGCTTCCGGACAGGAGAGAGCTACACCTTC. This translates into CASSFRTGESYTF.

The chain is built from TRBV19 and TRBJ1-5; D remains unclear. Germline V CDR1 and CDR2: LNHDA, SQIVND (reference sequence). The V end lost 3 bases, the J end lost 2 bases, and 14 bases lay between the germline ends. This CDR3 is 16 amino acids long. The CDR3 DNA sequence: TGTGCCAGTAGTATGCGACGGCTAGTCGGCAATCAGCCCCAGCATTTT. This encodes CASSMRRLVGNQPQHF.

The rearrangement joins TRBV7-9 to TRBJ2-4, with a tentative D call TRBD1 (6 bases). This CDR3 region has 17 residues. The germline V and J ends were trimmed by 5 bases and 1 base, with 18 bases remaining between them. From germline, CDR1 is SEHNR and CDR2 FQNEAQ (reference sequence). The CDR3 spells CASSGGGGLNAKNIQYF. The CDR3, as DNA: TGTGCCAGCAGCGGAGGTGGGGGCCTGAACGCCAAAAACATTCAGTACTTC.

For the CDR3, the DNA is TGCGCCAGCAGCTGGGGACAGGGCTACGAGCAGTACTTC. This translates into CASSWGQGYEQYF. This sequence joins TRBV5-1 and TRBJ2-7; 9 positions agree with TRBD1. Trimming took 3 bases from V and 3 from J; bases not matched to a gene: 1. The CDR3 is made up of 13 amino acids. Germline loops: CDR1 SGHRS, CDR2 YFSETQ.

The table lists this clone with a count of one. The chain couples TRBV5-1 to TRBJ1-1; unclear D gene. Germline CDR1 and CDR2: SGHRS and YFSETQ. This CDR3 region has 15 residues. Trimming took off 4 bases at V and 4 bases at J, with 17 bases between the two ends. In DNA form, the CDR3 reads TGCGCCAGCAGCACTGCGGGCCAGGTTGGCACTGAAGCTTTCTTT. Translated, it gives CASSTAGQVGTEAFF. The full variable domain, rest sourced from reference TRBV5-1 and TRBJ1-1, is KAGVTQTPRYLIKTRGQQVTLSCSPISGHRSVSWYQQTPGQGLQFLFEYFSETQRNKGNFPGRFSGRQFSNSRSEMNVSTLELGDSALYLCASSTAGQVGTEAFFGQGTRLTVV.

The chain joins TRBV9 to TRBJ2-3; 14 nucleotides agree with TRBD2. The V segment lost 3 bases and the J segment 6 bases; nucleotides outside the gene matches: 9. The CDR3 is made up of 17 amino acids. CDR1 and CDR2 from the germline V gene are SGDLS and YYNGEE. CDR3 bases: TGTGCCAGCAGCGCTTCCGCGACTAGCGGGGGGGCTGATACGCAGTATTTT. It yields the protein CASSASATSGGADTQYF.

The genes are TRBV18 and TRBJ1-2, with 9 bases identical to TRBD1. The CDR3 sequence is 14 residues long. Germline values: CDR1 KGHSH, CDR2 LQKENI. J gave up 8 bases and V 6 bases, and 10 bases lay outside the gene matches. CDR3 DNA sequence: TGTGCCAGCTCGGGGAGTGGGACAGGGACCGGCTACACCTTC. Its protein product is CASSGSGTGTGYTF.

CDR3 coding DNA: TGTGCCAGCAGCTCAACTATGGGGACAACGAAGTGGAACACTGAAGCTTTCTTT. Amino acid sequence: CASSSTMGTTKWNTEAFF. The V call is TRBV11-2, the J call TRBJ1-1, with a weak D call TRBD1 (6 bases). Deletions cut 4 bases from V and 1 base from J, with 22 bases between. Germline V gene sequence: CDR1 SGHAT, CDR2 FQNNGV. This CDR3 comprises 18 residues. Complete variable domain (other parts from reference TRBV11-2 and TRBJ1-1): EAGVAQSPRYKIIEKRQSVAFWCNPISGHATLYWYQQILGQGPKLLIQFQNNGVVDDSQLPKDRFSAERLKGVDSTLKIQPAKLEDSAVYLCASSSTMGTTKWNTEAFFGQGTRLTVV.

The chain joins TRBV9 to TRBJ2-2; D ambiguous. Germline V gives CDR1 SGDLS, CDR2 YYNGEE. The CDR3 has 13 amino acids. V was clipped by 3 bases and J by 4 bases, with 7 bases between them. DNA of the CDR3: TGTGCCAGCAGCGCATCCATCACCGGGGAGCTGTTTTTT. Its translation is CASSASITGELFF.

This sequence joins TRBV9 and TRBJ2-7, with 9 bases that match TRBD2. The CDR3 consists of 14 residues. Germline V gives CDR1 SGDLS, CDR2 YYNGEE. Trimming at V came to 4 bases and at J to 4 bases, leaving 6 bases not matched to a gene. For the CDR3, the DNA is TGTGCCAGCAGCCCAGCGGGGGGAGGGTACGAGCAGTACTTC. Protein: CASSPAGGGYEQYF.

The chain recombines TRBV9 with TRBJ2-3; weak D call: TRBD1 (6 bases). CDR3 length: 15 amino acids. CDR1 is SGDLS, CDR2 YYNGEE, per germline. V was clipped by 1 base and J by 6 bases, with 15 bases between them. CDR3 nucleotides: TGTGCCAGCAGCGTATCAGGGGCCATGCTCGATACGCAGTATTTT. Protein: CASSVSGAMLDTQYF. The variable domain in full, completed from reference TRBV9 and TRBJ2-3, reads DSGVTQTPKHLITATGQRVTLRCSPRSGDLSVYWYQQSLDQGLQFLIQYYNGEERAKGNILERFSAQQFPDLHSELNLSSLELGDSALYFCASSVSGAMLDTQYFGPGTRLTVL.

This chain links TRBV27 with TRBJ1-5; 7 bases align to TRBD1. The CDR3 is made up of 16 amino acids. With V trimmed by 0 bases and J by 7 bases, 9 bases remained unmatched. From germline, CDR1 is MNHEY and CDR2 SMNVEV (reference sequence). In nucleotides, the CDR3 is TGTGCCAGCAGTTTATCGGCGGGGCAGGGGGTGCAGCCCCAGCATTTT. Protein sequence: CASSLSAGQGVQPQHF.